The 9 T cell receptor beta chains given below trace back to one sample, sequenced in a study of T cells in Graves' hyperthyroidism and ophthalmopathy. Researchers amplified the TCR beta CDR3 regions from RNA transcripts. RT-PCR in the first round (using the HTBI primer set) targeted the TCR CDR3. One entry per CDR3 protein results from TCRdb running MiXCR on the multiplex PCR reads. The data contain about 700,000 distinct CDR3 sequences, about 15% of them singletons. Material: blood. The receptors were sampled from a woman under 30 with Graves' hyperthyroidism.

V and J are TRBV19 and TRBJ1-1; D call uncertain. The CDR3 sequence is 13 residues long. Trimming removed 3 bases at V and 4 bases at J, with 9 bases between. CDR1 is LNHDA and CDR2 is SQIVND in the germline V gene (reference sequence). The CDR3 region is CASSIGRGTEAFF. CDR3 coding DNA: TGTGCCAGTAGTATCGGCCGGGGCACTGAAGCTTTCTTT.

The rearrangement joins TRBV20-1 to TRBJ2-1, with D tentatively TRBD1 or TRBD2 (6 bases each). This CDR3 is built from 13 residues. Germline V gives CDR1 DFQATT, CDR2 SNEGSKA (reference sequence). The CDR3 DNA reads TGCATTCCCAGAAGGGGGACTTTCAATGAGCAGTTCTTC. It is translated as CIPRRGTFNEQFF.

The sample holds many counts of this clonotype. The chain joins TRBV10-3 to TRBJ2-3, with 9 bases identical to TRBD1. Per germline, CDR1 ENHRY and CDR2 SYGVKD. This CDR3 spans 14 amino acids. After removal of 11 bases from V and 2 bases from J, the junction contained 8 bases not matched to a gene. CDR3 sequence (DNA): TGTGCCTCCCGGACAGGGGAGAACACAGATACGCAGTATTTT. It translates to CASRTGENTDTQYF.

This clonotype was detected only a few times. The chain uses TRBV29-1 and TRBJ2-2, with D uncertain. The CDR3 is 13 residues long. Germline V gene data show CDR1 as SQVTM and CDR2 as ANQGSEA. Deletions cut 4 bases from V and 4 bases from J, with 10 bases between. CDR3 in amino acids: CSVVHDGTGELFF. The CDR3 DNA sequence: TGCAGCGTTGTGCACGACGGCACCGGGGAGCTGTTTTTT.

A few counts support this clonotype. The V and J genes are TRBV10-2 and TRBJ2-5, with no clear D. V was shortened by 8 bases and J by 5 bases, with 18 bases between the two germline ends. The CDR3 has 14 residues. Germline V gives CDR1 WSHSY, CDR2 SAAADI. The CDR3 is CASAWSAFGETQYF. CDR3 in DNA: TGCGCCAGCGCGTGGTCGGCTTTCGGGGAGACCCAGTACTTC.

The chain combines TRBV9 with TRBJ1-1; a possible D gene is TRBD1 (6 bases). The germline V and J ends were trimmed by 0 bases and 7 bases, with 10 bases remaining between them. This CDR3 has 13 residues. The V gene's germline CDR1 is SGDLS and CDR2 YYNGEE. For the CDR3, the DNA is TGTGCCAGCAGCGTAGAGGGGGGGAGTGAAGCTTTCTTT. Protein product: CASSVEGGSEAFF.

This clonotype was seen many times. This chain links TRBV5-1 with TRBJ1-1; 8 positions agree with TRBD1. Germline V gives CDR1 SGHRS, CDR2 YFSETQ. The CDR3 contains 18 residues. With V trimmed by 4 bases and J by 0 bases, 14 bases remained unmatched. CDR3 bases: TGCGCCAGCAGCCTGACAGGGGTCGCGCGGATTTTGAACACTGAAGCTTTCTTT. This gives the protein CASSLTGVARILNTEAFF.

This clonotype came up many times. The chain combines TRBV20-1 with TRBJ2-1; D possibly corresponds to TRBD1 (6 bases). The CDR3 totals 12 residues. CDR1 DFQATT and CDR2 SNEGSKA come from the germline V gene (reference sequence). In nucleotides, the CDR3 is TGCGGGGGCTTGGCGGCATACAATGAGCAGTTCTTC. It translates to CGGLAAYNEQFF.

Details on this clonotype: Here the CDR3 omits its conserved ending phenylalanine or tryptophan, so a read error is the likely source. This chain links TRBV9 with TRBJ2-3; the match to TRBD2 covers 7 bases. The J segment lost 0 bases and the V segment lost 3 bases, leaving 10 bases of the junction unmatched. Looked up from germline, CDR1 is SGDLS and CDR2 is YYNGEE. CDR3 length: 17 residues. CDR3 nucleotides: TGTGCCAGCAGCGAGAGAGACGGGACTATCAGCACAGATACGCAGTATGTT. Amino acids: CASSERDGTISTDTQYV.